This T cell receptor (beta chain) was recorded in a study of regulatory T cells in long-lasting Graves disease. There are many counts of this clonotype. The antigen is not known. General observations from the study: The study found TRBV28, TRBJ1-2 and TRBJ2-5 favored in persistent disease.

CDR3 length: 15 amino acids. Germline assignment: CDR1 KGHSH and CDR2 LQKENI. V lost 6 bases to trimming and J lost 5 bases, with 17 bases between them. Time point of the sample: newly diagnosed GD, antithyroid drugs for less than 3 months. RNA extracted from PBMCs served as the sequencing template. EDTA tubes were used for drawing about 9 milliliters of peripheral blood. Both iRepertoire HTBI primers and Arm-PCR of CDR3 regions were used to build the TCR beta libraries. MiXCR was run by TCRdb on the multiplex PCR reads, yielding one entry per CDR3 protein. The table lists hundreds of thousands of distinct CDR3 sequences, around 15% of them singletons, with about 12% in the top ten. This sample also belongs to another study, concerning T cells in Graves' hyperthyroidism and ophthalmopathy.

The source of this sequence is a man aged 18 to 35 with Graves disease. The gene calls are TRBV18 and TRBJ2-1; D is unresolved. Sequencing used peripheral blood mononuclear cells (PBMCs), obtained at new diagnosis, from a patient treated with antithyroid drugs. DNA for the CDR3: TGTGCCAGCTCCCATAAGGTCCTTACTGACAATGAGCAGTTCTTC. Residues: CASSHKVLTDNEQFF.